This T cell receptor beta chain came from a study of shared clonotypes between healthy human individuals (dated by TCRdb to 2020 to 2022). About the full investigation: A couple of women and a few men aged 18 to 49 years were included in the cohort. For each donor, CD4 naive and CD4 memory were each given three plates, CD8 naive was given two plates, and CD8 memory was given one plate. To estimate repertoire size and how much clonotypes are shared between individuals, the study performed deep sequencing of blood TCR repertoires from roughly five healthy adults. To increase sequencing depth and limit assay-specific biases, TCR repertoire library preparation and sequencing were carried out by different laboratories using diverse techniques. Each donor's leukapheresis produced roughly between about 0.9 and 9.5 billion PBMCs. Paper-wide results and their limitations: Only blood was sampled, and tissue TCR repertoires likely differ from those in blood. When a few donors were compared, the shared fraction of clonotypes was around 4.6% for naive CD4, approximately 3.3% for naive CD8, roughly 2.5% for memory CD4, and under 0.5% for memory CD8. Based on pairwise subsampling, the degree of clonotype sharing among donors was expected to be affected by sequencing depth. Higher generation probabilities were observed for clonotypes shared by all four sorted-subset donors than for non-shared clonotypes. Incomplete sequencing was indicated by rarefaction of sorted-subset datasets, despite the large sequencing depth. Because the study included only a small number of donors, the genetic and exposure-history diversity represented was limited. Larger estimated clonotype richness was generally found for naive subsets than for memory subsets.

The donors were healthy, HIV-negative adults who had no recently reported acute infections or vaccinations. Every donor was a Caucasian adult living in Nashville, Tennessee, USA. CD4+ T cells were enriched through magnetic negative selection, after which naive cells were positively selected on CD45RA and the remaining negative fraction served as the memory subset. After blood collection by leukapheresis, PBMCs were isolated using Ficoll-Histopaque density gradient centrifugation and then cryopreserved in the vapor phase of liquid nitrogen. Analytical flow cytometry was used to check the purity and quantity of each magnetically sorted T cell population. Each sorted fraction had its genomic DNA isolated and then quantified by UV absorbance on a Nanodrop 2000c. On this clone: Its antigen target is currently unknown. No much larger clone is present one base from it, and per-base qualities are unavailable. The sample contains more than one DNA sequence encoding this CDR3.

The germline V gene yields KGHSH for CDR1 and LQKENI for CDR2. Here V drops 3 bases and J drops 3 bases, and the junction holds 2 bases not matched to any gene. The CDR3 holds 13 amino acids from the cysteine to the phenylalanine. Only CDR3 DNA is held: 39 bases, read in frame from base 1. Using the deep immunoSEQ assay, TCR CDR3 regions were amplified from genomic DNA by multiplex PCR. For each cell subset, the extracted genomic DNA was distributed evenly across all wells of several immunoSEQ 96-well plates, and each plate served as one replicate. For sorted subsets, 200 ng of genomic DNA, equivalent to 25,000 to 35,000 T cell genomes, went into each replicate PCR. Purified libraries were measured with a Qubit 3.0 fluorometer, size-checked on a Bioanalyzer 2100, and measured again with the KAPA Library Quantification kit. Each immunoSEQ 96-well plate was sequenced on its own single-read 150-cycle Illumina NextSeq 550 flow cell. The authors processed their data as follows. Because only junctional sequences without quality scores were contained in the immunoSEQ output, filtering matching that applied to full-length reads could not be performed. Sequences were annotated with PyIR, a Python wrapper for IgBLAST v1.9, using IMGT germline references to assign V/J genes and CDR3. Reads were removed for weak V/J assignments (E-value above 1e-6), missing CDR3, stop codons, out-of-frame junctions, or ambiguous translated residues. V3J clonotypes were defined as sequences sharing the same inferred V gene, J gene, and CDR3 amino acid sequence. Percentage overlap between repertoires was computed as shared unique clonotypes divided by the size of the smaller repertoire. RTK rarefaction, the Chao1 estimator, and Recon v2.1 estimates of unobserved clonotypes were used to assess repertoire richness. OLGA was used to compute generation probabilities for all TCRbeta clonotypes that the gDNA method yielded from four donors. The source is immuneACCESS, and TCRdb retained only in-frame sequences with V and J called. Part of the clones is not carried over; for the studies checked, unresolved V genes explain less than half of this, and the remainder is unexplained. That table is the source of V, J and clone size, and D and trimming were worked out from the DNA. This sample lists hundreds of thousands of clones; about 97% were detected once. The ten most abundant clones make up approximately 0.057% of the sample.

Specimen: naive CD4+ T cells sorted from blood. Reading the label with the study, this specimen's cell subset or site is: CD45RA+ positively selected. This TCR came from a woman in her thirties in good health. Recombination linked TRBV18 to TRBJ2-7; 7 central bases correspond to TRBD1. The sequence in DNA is TGTGCCAGCTCACCGGGACAGAACTACGAGCAGTACTTC. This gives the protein CASSPGQNYEQYF. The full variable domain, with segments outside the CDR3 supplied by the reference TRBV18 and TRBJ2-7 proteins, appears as NAGVMQNPRHLVRRRGQEARLRCSPMKGHSHVYWYRQLPEEGLKFMVYLQKENIIDESGMPKERFSAEFPKEGPSILRIQQVVRGDSAAYFCASSPGQNYEQYFGPGTRLTVT.